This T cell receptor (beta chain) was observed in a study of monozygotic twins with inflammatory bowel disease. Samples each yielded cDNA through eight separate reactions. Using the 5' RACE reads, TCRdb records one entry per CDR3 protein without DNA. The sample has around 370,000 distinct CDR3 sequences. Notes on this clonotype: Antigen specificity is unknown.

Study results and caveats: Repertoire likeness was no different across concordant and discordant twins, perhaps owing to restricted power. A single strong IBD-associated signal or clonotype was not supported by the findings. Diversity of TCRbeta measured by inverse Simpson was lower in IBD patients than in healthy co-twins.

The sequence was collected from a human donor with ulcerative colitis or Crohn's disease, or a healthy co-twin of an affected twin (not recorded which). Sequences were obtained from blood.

The CDR3 reads CSARDSPDQETQYF. The rearrangement joins TRBV20-1 to TRBJ2-5. CDR3 length: 14 residues. CDR1 is DFQATT and CDR2 is SNEGSKA in the germline V gene (reference sequence).